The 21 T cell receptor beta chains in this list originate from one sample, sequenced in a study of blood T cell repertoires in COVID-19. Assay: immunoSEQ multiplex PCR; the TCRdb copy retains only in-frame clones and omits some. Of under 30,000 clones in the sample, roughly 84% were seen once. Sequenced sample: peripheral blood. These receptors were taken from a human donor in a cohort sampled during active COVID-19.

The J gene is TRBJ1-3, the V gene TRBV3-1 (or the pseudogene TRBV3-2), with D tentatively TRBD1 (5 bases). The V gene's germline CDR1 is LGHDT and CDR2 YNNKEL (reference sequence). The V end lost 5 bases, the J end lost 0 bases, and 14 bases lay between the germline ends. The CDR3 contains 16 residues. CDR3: CASSRTPGFSGNTIYF. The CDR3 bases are TGTGCCAGCAGCAGGACACCGGGCTTCTCTGGAAACACCATATATTTT.

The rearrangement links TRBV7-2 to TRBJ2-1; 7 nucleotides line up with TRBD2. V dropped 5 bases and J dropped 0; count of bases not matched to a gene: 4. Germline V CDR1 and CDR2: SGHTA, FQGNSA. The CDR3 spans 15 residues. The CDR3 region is CASSTSASSYNEQFF. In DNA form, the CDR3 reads TGTGCCAGCAGCACTAGCGCCAGCTCCTACAATGAGCAGTTCTTC.

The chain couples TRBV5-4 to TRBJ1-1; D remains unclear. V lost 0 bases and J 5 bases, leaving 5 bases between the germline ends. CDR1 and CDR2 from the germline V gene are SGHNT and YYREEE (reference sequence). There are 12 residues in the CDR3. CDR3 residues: CASSLARTEAFF. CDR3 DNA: TGTGCCAGCAGCTTGGCCAGAACTGAAGCTTTCTTT.

The CDR3 region has the DNA TGCGCCAGCAGCTTGGCTAGCGGTCTCACCGGGGAGCTGTTTTTT. This codes for CASSLASGLTGELFF. The rearrangement joins TRBV5-1 to TRBJ2-2; 7 bases are shared with TRBD2. V shed 0 bases, J shed 4 bases, and the junction held 3 bases outside the gene matches. Germline CDR1 SGHRS, CDR2 YFSETQ. There are 15 residues in the CDR3.

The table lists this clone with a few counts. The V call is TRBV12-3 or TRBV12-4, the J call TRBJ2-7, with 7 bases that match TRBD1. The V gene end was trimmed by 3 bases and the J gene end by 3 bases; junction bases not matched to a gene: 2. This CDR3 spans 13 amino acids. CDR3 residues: CASSLGTDYEQYF. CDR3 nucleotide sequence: TGTGCCAGCAGTTTGGGGACAGACTACGAGCAGTACTTC.

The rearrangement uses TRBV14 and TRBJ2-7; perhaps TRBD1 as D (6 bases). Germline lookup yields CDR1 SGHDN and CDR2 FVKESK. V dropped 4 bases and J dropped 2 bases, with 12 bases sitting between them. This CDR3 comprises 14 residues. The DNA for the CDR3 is TGTGCCAGCAGCCGGGGCAGGGGACCCTACGAGCAGTACTTC. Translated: CASSRGRGPYEQYF.

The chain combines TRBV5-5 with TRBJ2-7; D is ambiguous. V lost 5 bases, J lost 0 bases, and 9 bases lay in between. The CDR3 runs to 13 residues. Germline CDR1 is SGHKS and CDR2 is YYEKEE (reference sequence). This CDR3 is CASRSANSYEQYF. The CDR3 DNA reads TGTGCCAGCAGGAGCGCGAACTCCTACGAGCAGTACTTC.

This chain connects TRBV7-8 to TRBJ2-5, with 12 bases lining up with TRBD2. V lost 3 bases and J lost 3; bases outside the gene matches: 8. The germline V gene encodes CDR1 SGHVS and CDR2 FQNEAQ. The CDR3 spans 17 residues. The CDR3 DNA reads TGTGCCAGCAGCTTCTTACTAGCGGGGGGTCTGGAAGAGACCCAGTACTTC. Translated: CASSFLLAGGLEETQYF. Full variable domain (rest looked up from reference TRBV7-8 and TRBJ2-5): GAGVSQSPRYKVAKRGQDVALRCDPISGHVSLFWYQQALGQGPEFLTYFQNEAQLDKSGLPSDRFFAERPEGSVSTLKIQRTQQEDSAVYLCASSFLLAGGLEETQYFGPGTRLLVL.

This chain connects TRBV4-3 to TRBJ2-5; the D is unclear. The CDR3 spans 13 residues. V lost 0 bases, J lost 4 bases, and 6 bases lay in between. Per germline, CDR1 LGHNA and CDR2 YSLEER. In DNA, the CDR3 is TGCGCCAGCAGCCAAGATCGGAGAGAGACCCAGTACTTC. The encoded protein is CASSQDRRETQYF.

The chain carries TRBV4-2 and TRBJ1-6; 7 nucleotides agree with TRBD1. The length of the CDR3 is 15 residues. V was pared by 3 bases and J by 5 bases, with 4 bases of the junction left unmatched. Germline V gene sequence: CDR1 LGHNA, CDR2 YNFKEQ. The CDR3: CASSQAGQNNSPLHF. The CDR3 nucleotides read TGTGCCAGCAGCCAGGCGGGACAGAATAATTCACCCCTCCACTTT.

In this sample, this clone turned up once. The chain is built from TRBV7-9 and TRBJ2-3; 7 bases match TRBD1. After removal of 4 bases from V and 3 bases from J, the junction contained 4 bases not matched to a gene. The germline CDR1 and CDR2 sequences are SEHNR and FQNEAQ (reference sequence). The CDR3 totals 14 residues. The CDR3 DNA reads TGTGCCAGCAGCTCCCGACAGGGAACAGATACGCAGTATTTT. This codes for CASSSRQGTDTQYF.

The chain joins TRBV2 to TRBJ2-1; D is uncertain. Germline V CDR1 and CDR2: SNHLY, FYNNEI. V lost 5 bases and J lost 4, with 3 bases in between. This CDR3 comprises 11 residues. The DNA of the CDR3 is TGTGCCAGCAGTCAATACAATGAGCAGTTCTTC. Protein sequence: CASSQYNEQFF.

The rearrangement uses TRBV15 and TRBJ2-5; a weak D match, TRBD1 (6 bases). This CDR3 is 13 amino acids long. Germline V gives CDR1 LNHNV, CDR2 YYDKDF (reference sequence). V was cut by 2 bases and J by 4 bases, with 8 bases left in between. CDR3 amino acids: CATSRQGGETQYF. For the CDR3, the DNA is TGTGCCACCAGCAGACAAGGGGGAGAGACCCAGTACTTC.

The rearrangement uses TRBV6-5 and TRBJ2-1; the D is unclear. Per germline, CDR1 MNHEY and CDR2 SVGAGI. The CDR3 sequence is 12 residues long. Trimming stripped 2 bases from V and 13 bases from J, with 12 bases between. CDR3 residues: CASSYGGNFQFF. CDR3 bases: TGTGCCAGCAGTTACGGTGGTAACTTCCAGTTCTTC.

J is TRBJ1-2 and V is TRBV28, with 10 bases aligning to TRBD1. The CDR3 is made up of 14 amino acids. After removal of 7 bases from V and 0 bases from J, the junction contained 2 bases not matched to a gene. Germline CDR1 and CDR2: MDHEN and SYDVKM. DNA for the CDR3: TGTGCCAGCAAAGGGACAGGGGCTAACTATGGCTACACCTTC. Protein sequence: CASKGTGANYGYTF.

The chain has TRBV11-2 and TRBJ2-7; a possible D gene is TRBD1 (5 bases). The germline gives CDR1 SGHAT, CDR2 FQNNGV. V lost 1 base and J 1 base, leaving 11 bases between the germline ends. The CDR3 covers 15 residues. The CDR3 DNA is TGTGCCAGCAGCTTAGCCCCGGACAATTCCTACGAGCAGTACTTC. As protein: CASSLAPDNSYEQYF.

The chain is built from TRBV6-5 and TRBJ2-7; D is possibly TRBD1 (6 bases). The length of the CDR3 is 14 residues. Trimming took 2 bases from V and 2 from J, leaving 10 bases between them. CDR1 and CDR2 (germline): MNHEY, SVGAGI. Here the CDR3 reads CASSYRGSPYEQYF. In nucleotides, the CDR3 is TGTGCCAGCAGTTACAGGGGGTCTCCCTACGAGCAGTACTTC.

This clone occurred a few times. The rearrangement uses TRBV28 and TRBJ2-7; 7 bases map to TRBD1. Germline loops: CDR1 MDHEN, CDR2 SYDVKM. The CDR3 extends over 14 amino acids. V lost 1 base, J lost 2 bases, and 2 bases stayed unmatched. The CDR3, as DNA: TGTGCCAGCAGTTTATTACAGGGGACCTACGAGCAGTACTTC. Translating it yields CASSLLQGTYEQYF.

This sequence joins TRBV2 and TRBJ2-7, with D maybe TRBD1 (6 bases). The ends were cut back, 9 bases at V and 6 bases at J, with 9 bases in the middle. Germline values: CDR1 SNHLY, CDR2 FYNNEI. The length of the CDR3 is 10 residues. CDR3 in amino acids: CASGTPEQYF. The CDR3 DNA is TGTGCCAGTGGGACACCCGAGCAGTACTTC.

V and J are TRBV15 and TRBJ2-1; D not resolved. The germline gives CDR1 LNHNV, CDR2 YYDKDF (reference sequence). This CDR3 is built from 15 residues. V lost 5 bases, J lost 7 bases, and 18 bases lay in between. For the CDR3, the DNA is TGTGCCACCAGCGATAGGAATGAGGCCCTGAATGAGCAGTTCTTC. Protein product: CATSDRNEALNEQFF.

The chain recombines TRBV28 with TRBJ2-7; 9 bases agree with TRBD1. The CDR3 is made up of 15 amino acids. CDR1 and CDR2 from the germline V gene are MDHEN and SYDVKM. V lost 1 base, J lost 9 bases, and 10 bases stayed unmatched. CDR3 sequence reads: CASSLFRDREKGQYF. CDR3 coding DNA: TGTGCCAGCAGTTTATTCCGGGACAGGGAAAAGGGGCAGTACTTC.